This is a list of T cell receptor beta chains from one sample in a study of cytomegalovirus exposure and HLA in healthy donors. TCRdb's table, derived via immunoSEQ multiplex PCR, lists solely in-frame clones and lacks some. This table holds about 200,000 clones, about 78% found once. Sequenced material: PBMCs. All receptors come from a woman aged 30 to 39 in good health and CMV-seronegative. The CDR3 runs from the conserved cysteine through the conserved F or W. D genes are given only for firm matches. Some rows mark clone size as missing; the rest say once, few, many or name a class of expanded clone.

>TRBV5-1|.|once|TRBJ2-1
TGCGCCAGCAGCTTGTCACAGGGTGATGGCAATGAGCAGTTCTTC
CASSLSQGDGNEQFF
>TRBV28|TRBD1|.|TRBJ2-7
TGTGCCACCGTAAAGACGGACAGGGGGCGATTCGAGCAGTACTTC
CATVKTDRGRFEQYF
>TRBV6-5|.|.|TRBJ1-1
TGTGCCAGCAGTTACGAGGGTAACACTGAAGCTTTCTTT
CASSYEGNTEAFF
>TRBV28|TRBD1|.|TRBJ1-2
TGTGCCAGCAGCAGACCCCGGGACAGGGTTATCGGCTATGGCTACACCTTC
CASSRPRDRVIGYGYTF
>TRBV7-8|TRBD1|.|TRBJ2-1
TGTGCCAGCAGCACACAGGACAGGGGGCTCCACAATGAGCAGTTCTTC
CASSTQDRGLHNEQFF
>TRBV18|.|.|TRBJ1-4
TGTGCCAGCTCACCTGCAGGGTATGTGGGTGAAAAACTGTTTTTT
CASSPAGYVGEKLFF
>TRBV7-3|.|.|TRBJ2-1
TGTGCCAGCAGCTTAAATCTGCGCAATGAGCAGTTCTTC
CASSLNLRNEQFF
>TRBV21-1|.|.|TRBJ2-7
TGTGCCAGCAGCGGTAGCGGGTCACCCTACGAGCAGTACTTC
CASSGSGSPYEQYF
>TRBV30|.|.|TRBJ1-2
TGTGCCTGGAGTCTATTCTACAGGGATGGCTACACCTTC
CAWSLFYRDGYTF
>TRBV11-2|.|.|TRBJ2-5
TGTGCCAGCAGCTTAGTTTTTCGGGAGACCCAGTACTTC
CASSLVFRETQYF
>TRBV11-2|.|.|TRBJ1-1
TGTGCCAGCAGCGCACTTCAGGGCATCACTGAAGCTTTCTTT
CASSALQGITEAFF
>TRBV4-1|.|few|TRBJ1-2
TGCGCCAGCAGCCAATATTACGGAGATAACTATGGCTACACCTTC
CASSQYYGDNYGYTF
>TRBV4-2|TRBD2|.|TRBJ2-3
TGTGCCAGCAGCCAAGGGTTGGCTAGCGGGGCTCGCACAGATACGCAGTATTTT
CASSQGLASGARTDTQYF
>TRBV2|.|.|TRBJ2-7
TGTGCCAGCAGGGGAGGATTTTCAGTTTACGAGCAGTACTTC
CASRGGFSVYEQYF
>TRBV6-5|.|.|TRBJ1-2
TGTGCCAGCAGCCTGGCAGGGCAATACTATGGCTACACCTTC
CASSLAGQYYGYTF
>TRBV6-6|.|.|TRBJ2-7
TGTGCCAGCAGTTACTCGAACAGGTACGAGCAGTACTTC
CASSYSNRYEQYF
>TRBV7-8|.|few|TRBJ1-2
TGTGCCAGCAGCTTACTAGGACAGAGCTTCTATGGCTACACCTTC
CASSLLGQSFYGYTF
>TRBV7-8|.|.|TRBJ2-7
TGTGCCAGCAGCCCCTTGGGAGTTGGCGAGCAGTACTTC
CASSPLGVGEQYF